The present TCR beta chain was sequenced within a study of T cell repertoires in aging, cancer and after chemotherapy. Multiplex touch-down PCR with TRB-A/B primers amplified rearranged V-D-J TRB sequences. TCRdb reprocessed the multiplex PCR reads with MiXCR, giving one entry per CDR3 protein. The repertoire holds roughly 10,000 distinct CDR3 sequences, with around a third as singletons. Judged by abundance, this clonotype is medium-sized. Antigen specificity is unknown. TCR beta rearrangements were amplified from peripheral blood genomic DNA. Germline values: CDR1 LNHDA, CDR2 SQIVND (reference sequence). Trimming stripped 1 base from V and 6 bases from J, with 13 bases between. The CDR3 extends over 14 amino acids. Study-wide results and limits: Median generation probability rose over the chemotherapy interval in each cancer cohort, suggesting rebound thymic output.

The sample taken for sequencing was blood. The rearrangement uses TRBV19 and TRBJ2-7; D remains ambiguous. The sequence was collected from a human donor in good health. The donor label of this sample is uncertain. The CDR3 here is CASSIGAPSSEQYF. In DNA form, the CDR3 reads TGTGCCAGTAGTATAGGGGCACCCAGCAGCGAGCAGTACTTC.